This T cell receptor (beta chain) was recorded in a study of blood T cell repertoires in COVID-19 (dated by TCRdb to 2020 to 2022). With respect to the entire study: Samples covering the acute and convalescent phases of COVID-19 were provided by collaborators in the United States, Italy and Spain. Subjects who had been exposed to COVID-19, were actively infected with it, or had recovered from it provided the deeply sampled blood TCRbeta repertoires that made up the dataset. Where available, HLA class I and class II types were obtained from metadata supplied by the sample provider rather than from assay-based typing. The sample metadata nearly always contained a de-identified subject ID, COVID-19 status, age in years and sex. The samples were drawn from two sources: the first 160 participants of the ongoing ImmuneRACE study, and fewer than 1,500 subjects contributed by 6 global collaborators. The material from the prospective study consisted of cDNA or gDNA derived from T cells, B-cell-depleted T cells, or PBMCs. The repertoires were released in a freely available public database meant as a resource for research on the immune response to SARS-CoV-2. Findings and caveats that apply to the study as a whole: The amount of clinical and demographic metadata varied by source and participant and was provided uncurated.

TCRbeta CDR3 regions were amplified from genomic DNA using the immunoSEQ Assay, a bias-controlled multiplex PCR. Concerning the study's data processing: Nucleated cell counts per sample were estimated from amplification of reference gene primers within the assay. To quantify the absolute abundance of each unique TCRbeta CDR3 rearrangement, sequence reads were collapsed and filtered. For each sample, productive Simpson clonality was calculated as the square root of Simpson's diversity index across productive rearrangements. Here the immuneACCESS table is served through TCRdb, limited to in-frame sequences with V and J called. Missing clones are a known gap in these copies; in checked studies unresolved V genes cover under half, and the rest lacks a known reason. For V, J and clone size, that table is used; D and trimming come from the DNA. Recorded for this sample are roughly 240,000 clones; approximately 88% of them occurred a single time. The ten largest clones take up approximately 2.5% of the sample.

A remark on this clone: The antigen it recognizes is unknown. Qualities for individual bases were not recorded, and no much larger clone is one base off.

Participants in the prospective study were aged about 18 to 89 years, lived in 20 to 25 United States geographic areas, and enrolled through a virtual design. Cohort assignment in the prospective study relied on participant-reported clinical history from a screening survey and a study questionnaire. In the prospective study, whole blood, serum and a nasopharyngeal or oropharyngeal swab were collected from each participant by mobile phlebotomists. Over a roughly two-month period, participants in the prospective study had the option of providing additional blood draws and questionnaires. Before DNA extraction, blood samples from the prospective study were shipped at room temperature or frozen. The V and J ends are trimmed by 2 bases and 5 bases, leaving 15 bases between them. CDR1 and CDR2, looked up from the germline V gene, are SGHRS and YFSETQ. The CDR3 covers 15 residues, taking in both the cysteine and the phenylalanine. The CDR3 DNA has 45 bases and is translated from base 1.

This sequence was found in a woman in her thirties or forties with acute COVID-19. This chain is built from TRBV5-1 and TRBJ2-3; a tentative D match to TRBD2 spans 5 bases. The sequenced sample consisted of PBMCs or T cells enriched from blood (not recorded which). The nucleotide sequence reads as follows: TGCGCCAGCAGCTTCGTCGGAGGCGCCGGAGATACGCAGTATTTT. This gives the protein CASSFVGGAGDTQYF. Supplemented by the reference TRBV5-1 and TRBJ2-3 proteins around the CDR3, the complete variable domain is KAGVTQTPRYLIKTRGQQVTLSCSPISGHRSVSWYQQTPGQGLQFLFEYFSETQRNKGNFPGRFSGRQFSNSRSEMNVSTLELGDSALYLCASSFVGGAGDTQYFGPGTRLTVL.